This T cell receptor beta chain was sequenced for a study of blood T cell repertoires in COVID-19. Trimming stripped 5 bases from V and 2 bases from J, with 11 bases between. The CDR3 is 14 amino acids. From germline, CDR1 is KGHSH and CDR2 LQKENI. The method was immunoSEQ multiplex PCR; TCRdb's version includes in-frame clones alone and lacks a portion of them. The table includes under 95,000 clones, 75% to 85% detected once. The receptor was derived from a woman older than 75 with acute or convalescent COVID-19. The genes are TRBV18 and TRBJ2-3, with D perhaps TRBD2 (6 bases). Sequencing was done on a sample of peripheral blood. The CDR3 sequence: CASSISGDTDTQYF. As DNA, the CDR3 is TGTGCCAGCTCAATTAGCGGAGACACAGATACGCAGTATTTT.